These 21 T cell receptor beta chains were sequenced from one sample in a study of T-cell memory formation after mild COVID-19. TCRdb re-called the 5' RACE reads through MiXCR, storing one row per CDR3 protein. Of 450,000 to 700,000 distinct CDR3 sequences in the sample, about a sixth were seen once. Specimen: PBMCs or a T cell subset sorted from them (not recorded which). The receptors come from an adult woman who had mild COVID-19 (a few samples of this study predate the infection). Cell type and time point are not known.

The chain employs TRBV5-6 and TRBJ2-5; a possible D gene is TRBD1 (6 bases). V lost 0 bases and J lost 5, with 14 bases in between. CDR1 SGHDT and CDR2 YYEEEE come from the germline V gene. CDR3 size: 15 residues. The CDR3 loop is CASSLVQGWIETQYF. DNA of the CDR3: TGTGCCAGCAGCTTGGTGCAGGGGTGGATTGAGACCCAGTACTTC.

The chain recombines TRBV25-1 with TRBJ1-1; D is unclear. The V gene's germline CDR1 is MGHDK and CDR2 SYGVNS. The CDR3 has 13 amino acids. Trimming removed 6 bases at V and 2 bases at J, with 10 bases between. The CDR3 loop is CASRTSSNTEAFF. The CDR3 coding sequence is TGTGCCAGCAGGACCTCAAGTAACACTGAAGCTTTCTTT.

This clonotype turned up a few times. The chain joins TRBV5-4 to TRBJ2-5; 8 nucleotides match TRBD1. V was clipped by 0 bases and J by 5 bases; unmatched bases: 3. This CDR3 comprises 14 residues. Germline CDR1 and CDR2: SGHNT and YYREEE (reference sequence). The CDR3 region has the DNA TGTGCCAGCAGCTTGGACAGGGGGTTTGAGACCCAGTACTTC. Its translation is CASSLDRGFETQYF.

The sample holds a few counts of this clonotype. The chain has TRBV25-1 and TRBJ2-3, with TRBD1 as a possible D gene (6 bases). Germline CDR1 and CDR2: MGHDK and SYGVNS. The CDR3 loop spans 20 amino acids. V gave up 3 bases and J gave up 1 base, with 26 bases separating them. The CDR3 DNA follows: TGTGCCAGCAGTGATCACCTCGCCGGGACAAACAATAAAGGCACAGATACGCAGTATTTT. It is translated as CASSDHLAGTNNKGTDTQYF.

This chain joins TRBV7-2 and TRBJ2-1; possibly TRBD2 for D (8 bases). The germline CDR1 and CDR2 sequences are SGHTA and FQGNSA. The CDR3 sequence is 17 residues long. Trimming stripped 4 bases from V and 4 bases from J, with 20 bases between. In DNA, the CDR3 is TGTGCCAGCAGCTGGGACGGGGGGGACAGAACTTACAATGAGCAGTTCTTC. Amino acids: CASSWDGGDRTYNEQFF.

V usage is TRBV27 and J usage is TRBJ2-7; TRBD1 might be the D (6 bases). V was shortened by 8 bases and J by 2 bases, with 19 bases between the two germline ends. The CDR3 loop spans 15 amino acids. Germline V CDR1 and CDR2: MNHEY, SMNVEV (reference sequence). CDR3 DNA: TGTGCCAGCGCCTCGTCACAGGGCCTAACCTACGAGCAGTACTTC. It is translated as CASASSQGLTYEQYF.

The chain employs TRBV6-5 and TRBJ2-7, with 12 bases that match TRBD2. The CDR3 runs 19 residues. V shed 4 bases, J shed 2 bases, and the junction held 15 bases outside the gene matches. CDR1 MNHEY and CDR2 SVGAGI come from the germline V gene. The CDR3 here is CASSSRLAGVPLGPYEQYF. For the CDR3, the DNA is TGTGCCAGCAGTTCCCGACTAGCGGGGGTACCTTTAGGACCCTACGAGCAGTACTTC.

This clonotype was observed at least ten times. The chain recombines TRBV5-1 with TRBJ2-1; possible D gene TRBD2, 6 bases. Trimming removed 5 bases from V and 6 bases from J, with 21 bases in between. Per the germline V gene, CDR1 is SGHRS and CDR2 is YFSETQ. The CDR3 loop spans 16 amino acids. CDR3 nucleotides: TGCGCCAGCAGTCGCCTGGGCGGGTGGGGAGGCAATGAGCAGTTCTTC. Translated: CASSRLGGWGGNEQFF.

This rearrangement joins TRBV5-1 to TRBJ1-2; a weak D match, TRBD1 (5 bases). The CDR3 length is 13 residues. In germline, CDR1 is SGHRS, CDR2 YFSETQ. Trimming cost V 0 bases and J 6 bases, with 9 bases left between them. The DNA of the CDR3 is TGCGCCAGCAGCTTGGCAGGGAAGGATGGCTACACCTTC. It yields the protein CASSLAGKDGYTF.

This clonotype was counted between two and nine times. The J gene is TRBJ2-2, the V gene TRBV24-1; 7 positions agree with TRBD2. Per the germline V gene, CDR1 is KGHDR and CDR2 is SFDVKD. V was clipped by 3 bases and J by 2 bases; unmatched bases: 5. This CDR3 comprises 16 residues. DNA for the CDR3: TGTGCCACCAGTGATCCGGGACTATCCAACACCGGGGAGCTGTTTTTT. Residues: CATSDPGLSNTGELFF.

The rearrangement uses TRBV4-1 and TRBJ1-5, with D perhaps TRBD1 (6 bases). This CDR3 comprises 15 residues. Germline lookup yields CDR1 MGHRA and CDR2 YSYEKL. V dropped 0 bases and J dropped 2 bases, with 8 bases sitting between them. In DNA, the CDR3 is TGCGCCAGCAGCCAAGATCCAGGGGGCAATCAGCCCCAGCATTTT. Translating it yields CASSQDPGGNQPQHF.

This chain uses TRBV12-3 or TRBV12-4 with TRBJ2-5; TRBD1 matches at 7 bases. V was pared by 2 bases and J by 5 bases, with 8 bases of the junction left unmatched. There are 15 residues in the CDR3. CDR3 sequence reads: CASSLQGVQGETQYF. The DNA of the CDR3 is TGTGCCAGCAGTTTACAGGGGGTCCAGGGTGAGACCCAGTACTTC.

The rearrangement links TRBV13 to TRBJ2-1, with D perhaps TRBD1 or TRBD2 (6 bases each). This CDR3 is built from 16 residues. Germline CDR1 and CDR2: PRHDT and FYEKMQ (reference sequence). V shed 4 bases and J shed 7 bases, with 20 bases lying between them. CDR3 amino acids: CASSSFVGGPRNEQFF. CDR3 nucleotides: TGTGCCAGCAGCTCCTTTGTAGGGGGGCCTAGAAATGAGCAGTTCTTC.

This clonotype has more than one count but fewer than ten. The chain carries TRBV15 and TRBJ2-2; 8 nucleotides match TRBD1. Germline CDR1 and CDR2: LNHNV and YYDKDF (reference sequence). The CDR3 is 16 amino acids. V shed 6 bases, J shed 6 bases, and the junction held 12 bases outside the gene matches. In nucleotides, the CDR3 is TGTGCCACCAGACGCGGGACAGGAGTTTATCCCGGGGAGCTGTTTTTT. Its translation: CATRRGTGVYPGELFF.

There are a few counts of this clonotype. The rearrangement uses TRBV21-1 and TRBJ2-1; the listed D gene, TRBD1, was not tested against the DNA. TRBV21-1 is a listed pseudogene. The CDR3 has 17 amino acids. DNA for the CDR3: TGTGCCAGCAGCCCCACAAAGTGGACAGGGTTACAGAATGAGCAGTTCTTC. Its translation is CASSPTKWTGLQNEQFF.

Only a few counts were recorded for this clonotype. The chain joins TRBV10-2 to TRBJ2-2; D is unclear. Germline V CDR1 and CDR2: WSHSY, SAAADI. The CDR3 is 14 residues long. Trimming took off 6 bases at V and 10 bases at J, with 18 bases between the two ends. CDR3 nucleotide sequence: TGCGCCAGCAGGGACGCGAGCAATATACCGGAGCTGTTTTTT. Residues: CASRDASNIPELFF.

This chain connects TRBV12-3 or TRBV12-4 to TRBJ1-6, with D hard to call. This CDR3 contains 16 residues. V was clipped by 4 bases and J by 0 bases, with 10 bases between them. The CDR3 region is CASSSGGSSYNSPLHF. CDR3 sequence (DNA): TGTGCCAGCAGTTCCGGTGGGAGCTCCTATAATTCACCCCTCCACTTT.

V usage is TRBV7-6 and J usage is TRBJ2-2, with D possibly being TRBD1 or TRBD2 (7 bases each). Germline V gene lookup returns CDR1 SGHVS and CDR2 FNYEAQ. V shed 5 bases and J shed 3 bases, with 19 bases lying between them. This CDR3 comprises 17 residues. The CDR3 sequence: CASSSQGGDPYTGELFF. CDR3 DNA: TGTGCCAGCAGCAGCCAGGGGGGGGACCCCTACACCGGGGAGCTGTTTTTT.

Only a few counts were recorded for this clonotype. The CDR3 region has the DNA TGTGCCAGCAGCTTTGTAGACGGAGGCTACACCTTC. Amino acids: CASSFVDGGYTF. This sequence joins TRBV5-6 and TRBJ1-2; D is ambiguous. Trimming pared 2 bases from V and 8 bases from J, leaving 10 bases between. The CDR3 is made up of 12 amino acids. CDR1 SGHDT and CDR2 YYEEEE come from the germline V gene. The full variable domain, completed using reference TRBV5-6 and TRBJ1-2, is DAGVTQSPTHLIKTRGQQVTLRCSPKSGHDTVSWYQQALGQGPQFIFQYYEEEERQRGNFPDRFSGHQFPNYSSELNVNALLLGDSALYLCASSFVDGGYTFGSGTRLTVV.

The rearrangement links TRBV7-6 to TRBJ2-3; TRBD2 matches 8 bases. CDR1 is SGHVS, CDR2 FNYEAQ, per germline. The CDR3 has 17 residues. V lost 5 bases and J lost 2; bases outside the gene matches: 12. The CDR3 reads CASSPTGTRKTTDTQYF. CDR3 in DNA: TGTGCCAGCAGCCCCACCGGGACTAGAAAGACCACAGATACGCAGTATTTT. Drawing the rest from reference TRBV7-6 and TRBJ2-3, the complete variable domain is GAGVSQSPRYKVTKRGQDVALRCDPISGHVSLYWYRQALGQGPEFLTYFNYEAQQDKSGLPNDRFSAERPEGSISTLTIQRTEQRDSAMYRCASSPTGTRKTTDTQYFGPGTRLTVL.

There are a few counts of this clonotype. The chain joins TRBV5-1 to TRBJ2-4; perhaps TRBD1 as D (6 bases). V shed 4 bases and J shed 15 bases, with 20 bases lying between them. Per the germline V gene, CDR1 is SGHRS and CDR2 is YFSETQ. The CDR3 runs to 13 residues. CDR3 residues: CASSVGDTGMWYF. CDR3 nucleotides: TGCGCCAGCAGCGTCGGCGATACAGGGATGTGGTACTTC.